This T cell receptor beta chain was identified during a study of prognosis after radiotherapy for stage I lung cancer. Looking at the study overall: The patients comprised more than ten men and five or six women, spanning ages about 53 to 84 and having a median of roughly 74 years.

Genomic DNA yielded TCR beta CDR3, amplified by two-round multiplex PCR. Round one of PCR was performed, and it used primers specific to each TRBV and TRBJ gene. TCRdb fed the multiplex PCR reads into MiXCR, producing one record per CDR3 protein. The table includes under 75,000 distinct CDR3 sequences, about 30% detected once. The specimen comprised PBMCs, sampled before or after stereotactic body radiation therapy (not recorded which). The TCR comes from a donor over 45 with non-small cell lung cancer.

CDR3 nucleotides: TGCGCCAGCAGCCAAGATTACAGGGGGGCAACTGAAGCTTTCTTT. Translation: CASSQDYRGATEAFF. The chain uses TRBV4-3 and TRBJ1-1, with 8 bases that match TRBD1. The CDR3 is 15 amino acids. V dropped 0 bases and J dropped 5; count of bases not matched to a gene: 5. Germline V gives CDR1 LGHNA, CDR2 YSLEER.